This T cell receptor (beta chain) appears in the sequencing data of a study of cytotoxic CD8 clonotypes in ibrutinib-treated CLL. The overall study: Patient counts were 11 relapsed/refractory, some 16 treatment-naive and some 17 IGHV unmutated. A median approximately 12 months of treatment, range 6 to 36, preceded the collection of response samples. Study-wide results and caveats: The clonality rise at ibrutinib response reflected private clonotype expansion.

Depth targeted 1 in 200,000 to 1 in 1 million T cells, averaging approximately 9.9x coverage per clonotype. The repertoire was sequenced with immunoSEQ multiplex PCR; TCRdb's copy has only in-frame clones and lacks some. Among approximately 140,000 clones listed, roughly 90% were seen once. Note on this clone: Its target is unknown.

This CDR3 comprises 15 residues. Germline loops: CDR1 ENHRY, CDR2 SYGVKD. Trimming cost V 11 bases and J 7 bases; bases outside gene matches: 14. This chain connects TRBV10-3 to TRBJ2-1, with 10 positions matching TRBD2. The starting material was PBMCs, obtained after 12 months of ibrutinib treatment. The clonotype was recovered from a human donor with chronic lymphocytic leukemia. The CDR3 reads CASSSLAGDPNEQFF. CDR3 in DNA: TGTGCCTCCTCCTCCCTAGCGGGAGACCCAAATGAGCAGTTCTTC.